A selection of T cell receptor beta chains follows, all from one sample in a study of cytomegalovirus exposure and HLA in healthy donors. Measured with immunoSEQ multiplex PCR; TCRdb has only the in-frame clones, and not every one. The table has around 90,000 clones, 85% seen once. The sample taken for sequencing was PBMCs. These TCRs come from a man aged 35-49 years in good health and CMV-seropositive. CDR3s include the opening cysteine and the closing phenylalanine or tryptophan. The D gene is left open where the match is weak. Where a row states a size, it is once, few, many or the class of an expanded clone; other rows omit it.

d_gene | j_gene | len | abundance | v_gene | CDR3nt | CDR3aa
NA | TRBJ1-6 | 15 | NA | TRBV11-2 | TGTGCCAGCAGCCCGGGGGGGAGAAATAATTCACCCCTCCACTTT | CASSPGGRNNSPLHF
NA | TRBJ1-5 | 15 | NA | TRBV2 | TGTGCCAGCAGTGAGCGGGGTTGGCCTAATCAGCCCCAGCATTTT | CASSERGWPNQPQHF
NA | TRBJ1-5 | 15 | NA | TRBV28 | TGTGCCAGCAGTCCATTTCGACAGAGTCATCAGCCCCAGCATTTT | CASSPFRQSHQPQHF
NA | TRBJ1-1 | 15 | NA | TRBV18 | TGTGCCAGCTCAAAAGGGGTCGACTCGAACACTGAAGCTTTCTTT | CASSKGVDSNTEAFF
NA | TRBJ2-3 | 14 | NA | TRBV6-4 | TGTGCCAGCAGTGACCTCGGCGGGGCAGATACGCAGTATTTT | CASSDLGGADTQYF
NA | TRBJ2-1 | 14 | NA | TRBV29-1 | TGCAGCGCAAAAAGGGGGTCCCTTGGGGAAGAGCAGTTCTTC | CSAKRGSLGEEQFF
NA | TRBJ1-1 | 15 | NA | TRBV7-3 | TGTGCCAGCAGCCCCGTTGGACAGTTGAACACTGAAGCTTTCTTT | CASSPVGQLNTEAFF
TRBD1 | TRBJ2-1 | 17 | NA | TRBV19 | TGTGCCAGTAGTACCGGGACAGGGGTTAGCGGGTACAATGAGCAGTTCTTC | CASSTGTGVSGYNEQFF
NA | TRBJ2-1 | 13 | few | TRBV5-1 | TGCGCCAGCAGCTTGGCGGTCCACAATGAGCAGTTCTTC | CASSLAVHNEQFF
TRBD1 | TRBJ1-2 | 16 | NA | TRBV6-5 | TGTGCCAGCAGTTACGCCTTCACCCCGGGACAGGGACCCCTATCCTTC | CASSYAFTPGQGPLSF
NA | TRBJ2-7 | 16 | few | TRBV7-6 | TGTGCCAGCAGCCCCATGCAGGGGCCCTCCGGTTCCGAGCAGTACTTC | CASSPMQGPSGSEQYF
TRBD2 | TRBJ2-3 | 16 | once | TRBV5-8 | TGTGCCAGCAGCTTGTCTCGAGCGGGAGGATCAGATACGCAGTATTTT | CASSLSRAGGSDTQYF
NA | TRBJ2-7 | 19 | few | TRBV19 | TGTGCCAGTAGTATGGTTTCACGGGGGGCTTCACCTAGACGCAACGAGCAGTACTTC | CASSMVSRGASPRRNEQYF
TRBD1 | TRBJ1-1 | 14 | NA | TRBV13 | TGTGCCAGCAGCAGGGGACAGGTGAACACTGAAGCTTTCTTT | CASSRGQVNTEAFF
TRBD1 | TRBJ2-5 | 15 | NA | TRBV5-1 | TGCGCCAGCGGAGTAGACAGGGGAAATTGGGAGACCCAGTACTTC | CASGVDRGNWETQYF
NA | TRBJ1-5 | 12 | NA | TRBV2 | TGTGCCAGCAGTGAAACCGGTCAGCCCCAGCATTTT | CASSETGQPQHF
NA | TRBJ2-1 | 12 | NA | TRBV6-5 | TGTGCCGTAGGGGCCCTGCTTAGTGAGCAGTTCTTC | CAVGALLSEQFF
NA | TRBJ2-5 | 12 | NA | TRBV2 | TGTGCCAGCAGGGCCAACCAAGAGACCCAGTACTTC | CASRANQETQYF
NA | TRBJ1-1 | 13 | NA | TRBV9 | TGTGCCAGCAGCTTAACGGTGAGCGATGGGGCTTTCTTT | CASSLTVSDGAFF
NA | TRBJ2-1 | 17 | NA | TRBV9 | TGTGCCAGCAGCGTAGGAGGGGGGCTAGCGGCCCCTTATGAGCAGTTCTTC | CASSVGGGLAAPYEQFF
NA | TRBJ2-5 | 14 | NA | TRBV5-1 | TGCGCCAGCAGCCAAGGACTGATCCAAGAGACCCAGTACTTC | CASSQGLIQETQYF
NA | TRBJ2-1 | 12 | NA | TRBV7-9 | TGTGCCAGCAGTCAGGCGGGTAGCCTACAGTTCTTC | CASSQAGSLQFF
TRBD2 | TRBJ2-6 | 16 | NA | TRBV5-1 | TGCGCCAGCAGCTACCGAGCGGGGACTGGGGCCAACGTCCTGACTTTC | CASSYRAGTGANVLTF
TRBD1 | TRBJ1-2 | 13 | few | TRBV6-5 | TGTGCCAGCAGTTATGGACAGGGGCATGGCTACACCTTC | CASSYGQGHGYTF
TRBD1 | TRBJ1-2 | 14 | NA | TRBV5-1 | TGCGCCAGCAGCCCGGACAGGACGATCTATGGCTACACCTTC | CASSPDRTIYGYTF
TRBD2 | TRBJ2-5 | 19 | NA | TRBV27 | TGTGCCAGCAGTTTTTCGGGGGGACTAGCGGGAAGAAAGGTTGAGACCCAGTACTTC | CASSFSGGLAGRKVETQYF
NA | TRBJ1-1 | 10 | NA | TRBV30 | TGTGCCCTAGGTGAAACTGAAGCTTTCTTT | CALGETEAFF
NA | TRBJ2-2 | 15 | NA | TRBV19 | TGTGCCAGTAGCCTGTGGGGCGCGGGGACCGGGGAGCTGTTTTTT | CASSLWGAGTGELFF
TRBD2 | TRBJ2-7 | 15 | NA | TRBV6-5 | TGTGCCAGCAGTCTCCCTAGCGGGAGTACCTACGAGCAGTACTTC | CASSLPSGSTYEQYF
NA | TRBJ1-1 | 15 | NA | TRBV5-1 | TGCGCCAGCAGCCGGGAAGGGGGACGAAACACTGAAGCTTTCTTT | CASSREGGRNTEAFF
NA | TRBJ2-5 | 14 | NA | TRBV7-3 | TGTGCCAGCAGCCAAAACGGGGTTACAGAGACCCAGTACTTC | CASSQNGVTETQYF
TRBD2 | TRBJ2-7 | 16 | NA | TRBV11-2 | TGTGCCAGCAGCCCCAGAGGTGCTAGCGGGATCTACGAGCAGTACTTC | CASSPRGASGIYEQYF
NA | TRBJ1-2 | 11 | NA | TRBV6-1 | TGTGCCAGCAGGCCAGGGGAAGGCTACACCTTC | CASRPGEGYTF
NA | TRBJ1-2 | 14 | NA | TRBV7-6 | TGTGCCAGCAGCCCCGCCCAGGGTAGCCATGGCTACACCTTC | CASSPAQGSHGYTF
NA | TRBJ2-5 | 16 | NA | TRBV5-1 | TGCGCCAGCAGCTTGCCAATCAGCCAGGGTGCGGAGACCCAGTACTTC | CASSLPISQGAETQYF
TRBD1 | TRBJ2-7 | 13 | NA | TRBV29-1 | TGCAGCGTTGGGACAGGAGACTCCTACGAGCAGTACTTC | CSVGTGDSYEQYF
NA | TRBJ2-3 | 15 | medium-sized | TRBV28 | TGTGCCAGCAGTTTAATCCAGGGATCGCAAGATACGCAGTATTTT | CASSLIQGSQDTQYF
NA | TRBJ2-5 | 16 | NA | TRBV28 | TGTGCCAGCAGTCTTTGGGAACAGGGATTGGGGGAGACCCAGTACTTC | CASSLWEQGLGETQYF
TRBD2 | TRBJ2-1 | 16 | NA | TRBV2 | TGTGCCAGCAGTGCCCCCGCAAGCGGGGTCGAGAATGAGCAGTTCTTC | CASSAPASGVENEQFF
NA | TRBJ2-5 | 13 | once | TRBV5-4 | TGTGCCAGCAGCTTGGGGGGGCGGGAGACCCAGTACTTC | CASSLGGRETQYF
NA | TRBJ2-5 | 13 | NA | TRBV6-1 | TGTGCCAGCAGATTGTCGGGTCGAGAGACCCAGTACTTC | CASRLSGRETQYF
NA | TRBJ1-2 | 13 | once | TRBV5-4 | TGTGCCACCAGCGGGCGGGCTAACTATGGCTACACCTTC | CATSGRANYGYTF
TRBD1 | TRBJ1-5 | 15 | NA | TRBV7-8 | TGTGCCAGCAGCTTAGGGGACAGGCCGGGGTCAGCCCAGCATTTT | CASSLGDRPGSAQHF
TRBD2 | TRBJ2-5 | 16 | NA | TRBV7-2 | TGTGCCAGCAGCGGCAGGGGACTAGCGGGGGGGGAGACCCAGTACTTC | CASSGRGLAGGETQYF
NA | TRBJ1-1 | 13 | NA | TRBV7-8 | TGTGCCAGCAGCTTAGCGTTCCCCGGTGAAGCTTTCTTT | CASSLAFPGEAFF
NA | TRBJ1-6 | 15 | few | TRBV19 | TGTGCCAGTACCCAATCCCAGGGGCATAATTCACCCCTCCACTTT | CASTQSQGHNSPLHF
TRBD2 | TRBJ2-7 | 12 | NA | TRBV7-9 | TGTTCCAGCAGCTTAGCGGGCGGTCAGGGGTACTTC | CSSSLAGGQGYF
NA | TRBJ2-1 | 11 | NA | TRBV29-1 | TGCAGCGTTCCGGACGGGAGCGAGCAGTTCTTC | CSVPDGSEQFF
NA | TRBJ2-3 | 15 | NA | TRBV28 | TGTGCCAGCAGTTCCCCCGTTTCGCCAGCAGATACGCAGTATTTT | CASSSPVSPADTQYF
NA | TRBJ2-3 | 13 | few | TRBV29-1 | TGCAGCGCACGACGGCGGAGCACAGATACGCAGTATTTT | CSARRRSTDTQYF
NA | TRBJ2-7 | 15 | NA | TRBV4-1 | TGCGCCAGCAGCCAAGATCCGGGCAGGGGCTACGAGCAGTACTTC | CASSQDPGRGYEQYF
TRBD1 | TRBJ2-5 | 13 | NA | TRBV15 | TGTGCCACCAGCAAGGACAGGGAAGAGACCCAGTACTTC | CATSKDREETQYF
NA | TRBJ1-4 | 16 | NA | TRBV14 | TGTGCCAGCAGCCCCGGACAGATTTCAACTAATGAAAAACTGTTTTTT | CASSPGQISTNEKLFF
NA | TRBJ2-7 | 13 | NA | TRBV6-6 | TGTGCCAGCAGCCGACAGGACGCCTACGAGCAGTACTTC | CASSRQDAYEQYF
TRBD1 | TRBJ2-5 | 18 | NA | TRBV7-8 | TGTGCCAGCAGCTTAATTAGCCCCGGGACAGGCAATGAGGAGACCCAGTACTTC | CASSLISPGTGNEETQYF